These T cell receptor beta chains were read from a single sample in a study of T cells in tumors after PD-1 blockade. Using immunoSEQ multiplex PCR, the repertoire was profiled, and TCRdb retains in-frame clones only, with some absent. Counted here are roughly 19,000 clones, around 85% occurring once; the ten biggest clones make up roughly 25%. The specimen comprised PBMCs, sampled after anti-PD-1 therapy. The receptors originated from a human donor with advanced basal cell or squamous cell carcinoma (not recorded which). CDR3s include the opening cysteine and the closing phenylalanine or tryptophan. The order of the fields is J gene, clone size, D gene, V gene, CDR3 protein, CDR3 DNA. The D gene is left open where the match is weak. Where a row states a size, it is once, few, many or the class of an expanded clone; other rows omit it.

j_call: TRBJ1-5
clone_size: NA
d_call: NA
v_call: TRBV14
cdr3_aa: CASSQDGTYSNQPQHF
cdr3_nt: TGTGCCAGCAGCCAAGATGGGACATATAGCAATCAGCCCCAGCATTTT

j_call: TRBJ1-2
clone_size: NA
d_call: NA
v_call: TRBV7-9
cdr3_aa: CASTLGSPGNGYTF
cdr3_nt: TGTGCCAGCACCTTAGGGTCCCCGGGAAATGGCTACACCTTC

j_call: TRBJ2-2
clone_size: NA
d_call: TRBD2
v_call: TRBV7-9
cdr3_aa: CASSFLGGANTGELFF
cdr3_nt: TGTGCCAGCAGCTTTCTCGGGGGGGCGAACACCGGGGAGCTGTTTTTT

j_call: TRBJ2-1
clone_size: once
d_call: NA
v_call: TRBV6-2/TRBV6-3
cdr3_aa: CASSYSPSGIPHNEQFF
cdr3_nt: TGTGCCAGCAGTTACTCACCCAGCGGAATACCCCACAATGAGCAGTTCTTC

j_call: TRBJ1-5
clone_size: NA
d_call: NA
v_call: TRBV15
cdr3_aa: CATSGPGDIDSNQPQHF
cdr3_nt: TGTGCCACCAGCGGCCCTGGGGATATCGATAGCAATCAGCCCCAGCATTTT

j_call: TRBJ2-7
clone_size: NA
d_call: NA
v_call: TRBV2
cdr3_aa: CASLGGGYEQYF
cdr3_nt: TGTGCCAGCCTCGGGGGAGGCTACGAGCAGTACTTC

j_call: TRBJ2-2
clone_size: NA
d_call: TRBD1
v_call: TRBV3-1/TRBV3-2
cdr3_aa: CASSPRTGGGSGELFF
cdr3_nt: TGTGCCAGCAGCCCACGGACAGGGGGCGGCTCCGGGGAGCTGTTTTTT

j_call: TRBJ2-7
clone_size: NA
d_call: NA
v_call: TRBV19
cdr3_aa: CASTPGRGRYEQYF
cdr3_nt: TGTGCCAGTACCCCAGGGAGGGGGCGATACGAGCAGTACTTC

j_call: TRBJ2-7
clone_size: NA
d_call: TRBD1
v_call: TRBV5-1
cdr3_aa: CASSIYGTGDEQYF
cdr3_nt: TGCGCCAGCAGCATCTACGGGACAGGGGACGAGCAGTACTTC

j_call: TRBJ1-1
clone_size: NA
d_call: NA
v_call: TRBV19
cdr3_aa: CASSNGKNTEAFF
cdr3_nt: TGTGCCAGTAGTAATGGCAAGAACACTGAAGCTTTCTTT

j_call: TRBJ1-2
clone_size: once
d_call: NA
v_call: TRBV28
cdr3_aa: CAGTQHPGRINYGYTF
cdr3_nt: TGTGCCGGCACTCAGCATCCGGGACGGATAAACTATGGCTACACCTTC

j_call: TRBJ2-4
clone_size: NA
d_call: TRBD1
v_call: TRBV28
cdr3_aa: CASSSMGTVIAKNIQYF
cdr3_nt: TGTGCCAGCAGTTCGATGGGGACAGTAATAGCCAAAAACATTCAGTACTTC

j_call: TRBJ2-2
clone_size: NA
d_call: NA
v_call: TRBV28
cdr3_aa: CASSPLTDTGELFF
cdr3_nt: TGTGCCAGCAGTCCCCTGACAGACACCGGGGAGCTGTTTTTT

j_call: TRBJ1-1
clone_size: NA
d_call: NA
v_call: TRBV19
cdr3_aa: CASSIGQRSTEAFF
cdr3_nt: TGTGCCAGTAGTATAGGACAGAGGAGCACTGAAGCTTTCTTT

j_call: TRBJ1-5
clone_size: NA
d_call: NA
v_call: TRBV6-2/TRBV6-3
cdr3_aa: CASSYEQGRQPQHF
cdr3_nt: TGTGCCAGCAGTTACGAACAGGGCAGACAGCCCCAGCATTTT

j_call: TRBJ1-4
clone_size: NA
d_call: NA
v_call: TRBV6-6
cdr3_aa: CASSRNEKLFF
cdr3_nt: TGTGCCAGCAGCCGCAATGAAAAACTGTTTTTT

j_call: TRBJ1-1
clone_size: once
d_call: NA
v_call: TRBV7-9
cdr3_aa: CASSPSRDMNTEAFF
cdr3_nt: TGTGCCAGCAGCCCATCCAGGGATATGAACACTGAAGCTTTCTTT

j_call: TRBJ2-3
clone_size: once
d_call: NA
v_call: TRBV3-1/TRBV3-2
cdr3_aa: CASSPSLASTDTQYF
cdr3_nt: TGTGCCAGCAGCCCCTCGCTAGCTTCCACAGATACGCAGTATTTT

j_call: TRBJ2-7
clone_size: NA
d_call: NA
v_call: TRBV3-1/TRBV3-2
cdr3_aa: CASSRAETVQYF
cdr3_nt: TGTGCCAGCAGCCGCGCGGAGACAGTACAGTACTTC

j_call: TRBJ2-7
clone_size: NA
d_call: TRBD2
v_call: TRBV6-5
cdr3_aa: CASSIKAGGQQYF
cdr3_nt: TGTGCCAGCAGTATTAAAGCGGGAGGTCAGCAGTACTTC

j_call: TRBJ2-5
clone_size: once
d_call: TRBD2
v_call: TRBV23-1
cdr3_aa: CASSQKAGNWQETQYF
cdr3_nt: TGCGCCAGCAGTCAGAAAGCGGGGAATTGGCAAGAGACCCAGTACTTC

j_call: TRBJ1-6
clone_size: NA
d_call: NA
v_call: TRBV5-6
cdr3_aa: CASRKEYGLPLHF
cdr3_nt: TGTGCCAGCAGAAAGGAGTATGGATTACCCCTCCACTTT